These 13 T cell receptor beta chains were all obtained from the same sample, sequenced in a study of beta chain features in type 1 diabetes. Reverse transcription of all isolated RNA meant that expressed TCRB transcripts were sequenced. Using immunoSEQ multiplex PCR, the repertoire was profiled, and TCRdb retains in-frame clones only, with some absent. The sample has more than 300,000 clones, about 15% seen once. Sequencing was performed on naive CD4+ T cells from blood. The receptors were sampled from a woman under 30 in good health.

The chain uses TRBV2 and TRBJ2-7, with 9 bases fitting TRBD1. Germline V gives CDR1 SNHLY, CDR2 FYNNEI. CDR3 size: 14 residues. Trimming cost V 3 bases and J 4 bases; bases outside gene matches: 4. The CDR3 here is CASSDGTGWYEQYF. Here the CDR3 DNA reads TGTGCCAGCAGTGATGGGACAGGGTGGTACGAGCAGTACTTC.

The chain combines TRBV5-1 with TRBJ2-7; D may be TRBD1 (6 bases). Germline loops: CDR1 SGHRS, CDR2 YFSETQ. CDR3 length equals 14 residues. Trimming took 4 bases from V and 2 from J, leaving 13 bases between them. Here the CDR3 reads CASSLPGAPYEQYF. The CDR3 DNA follows: TGCGCCAGCAGCCTTCCAGGGGCTCCCTACGAGCAGTACTTC.

This clone was recorded a few times. J is TRBJ1-4 and V is TRBV28; TRBD1 aligns across 9 bases. CDR1 MDHEN and CDR2 SYDVKM come from the germline V gene. The V and J ends lost 8 bases and 3 bases, in that order; junction bases with no gene match: 7. This CDR3 region has 15 residues. Here the CDR3 reads CASGTGSKANEKLFF. CDR3 in DNA: TGTGCCAGCGGGACAGGGTCTAAAGCTAATGAAAAACTGTTTTTT.

This clone was picked up a small number of times. The V gene is TRBV11-2, the J gene TRBJ2-5, with 7 bases that match TRBD2. The CDR3 loop spans 14 amino acids. Germline V CDR1 and CDR2: SGHAT, FQNNGV. Trimming took 3 bases from V and 6 from J; bases not matched to a gene: 7. The CDR3 coding sequence is TGTGCCAGCAGCTTCCCCGGGACTATGCAGACCCAGTACTTC. It codes for CASSFPGTMQTQYF.

J is TRBJ2-1 and V is TRBV6-4, with D hard to call. The germline V and J ends were trimmed by 2 bases and 12 bases, with 11 bases remaining between them. Looked up from germline, CDR1 is MRHNA and CDR2 is SNTAGT. The CDR3 runs to 12 residues. CDR3 amino acids: CASSDGPRGQFF. CDR3 DNA sequence: TGTGCCAGCAGTGACGGTCCCCGAGGGCAGTTCTTC.

This clone has only one observation. DNA of the CDR3: TGTGCCAGCAGCCAATTACAGGGAGATAAGTACTTC. It codes for CASSQLQGDKYF. This chain connects TRBV28 to TRBJ2-4; possible D gene TRBD1, 6 bases. The germline CDR1 and CDR2 sequences are MDHEN and SYDVKM. V lost 6 bases and J lost 14, with 17 bases in between. This CDR3 is 12 amino acids long.

This clone was seen a single time. This chain links TRBV19 with TRBJ2-3; D is undetermined. The germline CDR1 and CDR2 sequences are LNHDA and SQIVND (reference sequence). The CDR3 runs to 15 residues. The V end was cut by 4 bases, the J end by 0 bases, with 11 bases between. DNA of the CDR3: TGTGCCAGTAGTAAAGCCCACCCTAGCACAGATACGCAGTATTTT. Protein sequence: CASSKAHPSTDTQYF.

The rearrangement uses TRBV6-1 and TRBJ2-1; 8 bases match TRBD1. The germline V gene encodes CDR1 MNHNS and CDR2 SASEGT. V shed 4 bases and J 5 bases; nucleotides not matched to a gene: 7. The CDR3 covers 15 residues. Here the CDR3 reads CASSGAGTGNNEQFF. The CDR3 DNA follows: TGTGCCAGCAGTGGGGCCGGGACAGGCAACAATGAGCAGTTCTTC.

Only a few counts were recorded for this clone. This rearrangement joins TRBV7-9 to TRBJ1-3; a weak D match, TRBD1 (6 bases). This CDR3 comprises 16 residues. Between the trimmed V and J ends, which lost 3 bases and 0 bases, there was a span of 12 bases. From germline, CDR1 is SEHNR and CDR2 FQNEAQ (reference sequence). The CDR3 bases are TGTGCCAGCAGCTTGTTGGGACAAAGCTCTGGAAACACCATATATTTT. This encodes CASSLLGQSSGNTIYF.

This chain uses TRBV6-5 with TRBJ1-2; TRBD1 is a possible D gene (6 bases). The CDR3 sequence is 14 residues long. Germline loops: CDR1 MNHEY, CDR2 SVGAGI. Trimming removed 4 bases from V and 2 bases from J, with 11 bases in between. DNA for the CDR3: TGTGCCAGCAGTTTAGGCAGGGGAAACTATGGCTACACCTTC. This codes for CASSLGRGNYGYTF.

This sequence joins TRBV11-2 and TRBJ1-5; 7 nucleotides align to TRBD1. The CDR3 runs 16 residues. V lost 4 bases to trimming and J lost 2 bases; unmatched junction nucleotides: 8. CDR1 is SGHAT and CDR2 is FQNNGV in the germline V gene. CDR3 sequence reads: CASSSLTGSGNQPQHF. The CDR3 nucleotides are TGTGCCAGCAGCTCATTGACAGGGTCTGGCAATCAGCCCCAGCATTTT.

CDR3: CASSQQTSGAQETQYF. CDR3 DNA sequence: TGCGCCAGCAGCCAGCAGACTAGCGGGGCCCAAGAGACCCAGTACTTC. The J gene is TRBJ2-5, the V gene TRBV4-1; 11 nucleotides line up with TRBD2. This CDR3 region has 16 residues. Germline V gives CDR1 MGHRA, CDR2 YSYEKL. With V trimmed by 3 bases and J by 1 base, 4 bases remained unmatched.

The chain has TRBV30 and TRBJ2-3; 9 bases fit TRBD1. Germline V gives CDR1 GTSNPN, CDR2 SVGIG (reference sequence). V lost 3 bases and J lost 2; bases outside the gene matches: 9. The CDR3 extends over 16 amino acids. The CDR3: CAWRGPTGGVTDTQYF. CDR3 sequence (DNA): TGTGCCTGGAGGGGTCCCACAGGGGGCGTCACAGATACGCAGTATTTT.